This T cell receptor (beta chain) is drawn from a study of blood T cell repertoires in COVID-19. Per the original methods: From reference gene primer amplification, estimates of nucleated cell counts were derived. Produced via immunoSEQ multiplex PCR; TCRdb's table is partial and in-frame only. V and J calls and clone size are given by that table; D and trimming were obtained from the DNA. This sample has roughly 80,000 clones, with roughly 86% found just once. The germline V gene encodes CDR1 LNHDA and CDR2 SQIVND (reference sequence). CDR3 size: 13 residues. With V trimmed by 4 bases and J by 7 bases, 4 bases remained unmatched.

The specimen sequenced was peripheral blood. This clonotype was sampled from a woman aged 60-70 years with acute or convalescent COVID-19. The V call is TRBV19, the J call TRBJ1-2, with 9 nucleotides matching TRBD1. Written as DNA, the CDR3 is TGTGCCAGTAGTACCACAGGGGGCCTTGGCTACACCTTC. It yields the protein CASSTTGGLGYTF.